Listed below are T cell receptor beta chains from one sample, sequenced in a study of cytomegalovirus exposure and HLA in healthy donors. Repertoires were generated with immunoSEQ multiplex PCR, while TCRdb's copy carries only in-frame clones and drops some. This sample has 110,000 to 150,000 clones, with about 72% found just once. The sample taken for sequencing was PBMCs. Receptors were obtained from a man aged 35 to 55 in good health and CMV-seronegative. CDR3s include the opening cysteine and the closing phenylalanine or tryptophan. A D gene is named only where the DNA matches it firmly. Only some rows state a clone size, as once, few, many or a class for expanded clones.

TRBJ2-1	TRBV27	-	TRBD1	19	TGTGCCAGCAGCTCACGACAGGGGGCGAGTTTGGGGGTCTACAATGAGCAGTTCTTC	CASSSRQGASLGVYNEQFF
TRBJ2-1	TRBV29-1	few	TRBD1	15	TGCAGCGTTGAAGTTACCGGGACAGGAGGTTGTGGGCAGTTCTTC	CSVEVTGTGGCGQFF
TRBJ2-2	TRBV15	-	-	14	TGTGCCACCAGCAGAGTGGGAGCGACCGGGGAGCTGTTTTTT	CATSRVGATGELFF
TRBJ1-6	TRBV2	-	TRBD1	17	TGTGCCAGCAGCCCGCGGACAGGGAGCTCCTATAATTCACCCCTCCACTTT	CASSPRTGSSYNSPLHF
TRBJ1-4	TRBV30	-	TRBD1	14	TGTGCCTGCCCTTCCGGGACAGCTAATGAAAAACTGTTTTTT	CACPSGTANEKLFF
TRBJ2-7	TRBV30	-	TRBD1	12	TGTGCCTGGAGCCCCAGGGGGTACGAGCAGTACTTC	CAWSPRGYEQYF
TRBJ2-7	TRBV29-1	-	TRBD1	13	TGCAGCGCGGGATGGCAGGGGGCCTACGAGCAGTACTTC	CSAGWQGAYEQYF
TRBJ2-3	TRBV9	-	-	15	TGTGCCAGCAGCGTAGCGGGGACGAGGGGGGATACGCAGTATTTT	CASSVAGTRGDTQYF
TRBJ2-1	TRBV15	-	TRBD1	21	TGTGCCACCAGCAGATCTGGGACAGGGATCCCAATAGTTACCTCCTACAATGAGCAGTTCTTC	CATSRSGTGIPIVTSYNEQFF
TRBJ2-1	TRBV11-3	-	-	14	TGTGCCAGCAGCACCCGGGACTCATCAAATGAGCAGTTCTTC	CASSTRDSSNEQFF
TRBJ1-1	TRBV5-1	once	-	13	TGCGCCAGCAGCCTGTACAGGGTCACTGAAGCTTTCTTT	CASSLYRVTEAFF
TRBJ2-7	TRBV7-8	-	TRBD2	14	TGTGCCAGCAGCTTCGGGACTACCTCCTACGAGCAGTACTTC	CASSFGTTSYEQYF
TRBJ1-5	TRBV6-5	-	TRBD1	14	TGTGCCAGCAGACCGACAGGGGGCAGGCAGCCCCAGCATTTT	CASRPTGGRQPQHF
TRBJ2-1	TRBV5-1	-	TRBD2	17	TGCGCCAGCATGGTAAATGAGGGACTAGCTTCCCACAATGAGCAGTTCTTC	CASMVNEGLASHNEQFF
TRBJ2-2	TRBV2	-	-	14	TGTGCCAGCGGGGAGTCCTCGAACACCGGGGAGCTGTTTTTT	CASGESSNTGELFF
TRBJ1-5	TRBV29-1	-	-	13	TGCAGCGTTATGCAACAGGCCGGTCAGCCCCAGCATTTT	CSVMQQAGQPQHF
TRBJ2-5	TRBV5-5	-	TRBD2	17	TGTGCCAGCAGCTTGGGGACTAGCGGGGGGGCCCGGGAGACCCAGTACTTC	CASSLGTSGGARETQYF
TRBJ2-2	TRBV6-4	-	-	13	TGTGCCAGCAGTGATCGGGGCACCGGGGAGCTGTTTTTT	CASSDRGTGELFF
TRBJ2-1	TRBV9	-	-	16	TGTGCCAGCAGCCCTCGTGGTAGCGCAGCTAACAATGAGCAGTTCTTC	CASSPRGSAANNEQFF
TRBJ1-1	TRBV10-3	few	TRBD1	13	TGTGCCATCAGTCAGACAGGGGGGGACTGGGCTTTCTTT	CAISQTGGDWAFF
TRBJ2-1	TRBV11-3	few	TRBD2	19	TGTGCCAGCAGCCCCTGGACTAGCGGGAGGGAAGGGCGCTACAATGAGCAGTTCTTC	CASSPWTSGREGRYNEQFF
TRBJ2-1	TRBV23-1	few	-	16	TGCGCCAGCAGTCCCTTCGGGAGAACAGGTTGCAATGAGCAGTTCTTC	CASSPFGRTGCNEQFF
TRBJ2-7	TRBV6-5	-	-	15	TGTGCCAGCAGTTACTCGGATCGCCCTAGGCGGGAGCAGTACTTC	CASSYSDRPRREQYF
TRBJ1-2	TRBV7-2	-	TRBD1	16	TGTGCCAGCAGCTGGGGGACAGGGGAGGTTTTGTGGGGCTACACCTTC	CASSWGTGEVLWGYTF